These 24 T cell receptor beta chains came from one sample sequenced in a study of cytomegalovirus exposure and HLA in healthy donors (dated by TCRdb to 2015 to 2018). The protocol used for the library was the immunoSEQ multiplex PCR assay. The multiplex PCR relied on a mix of 60 forward primers for TCR Vbeta segments and 13 reverse primers for TCR Jbeta segments. TCRdb carries this immuneACCESS record with in-frame sequences only. Its versions omit some clonotypes, under half of them owing to an unresolved V gene in the studies checked, with the rest unexplained. The sample table holds 100,000 to 150,000 clones, of which roughly 80% were seen once. Clones ranked in the top ten supply over 1% of the sample. The sample consisted of PBMCs. The source of these receptors is a boy between 10 and 17 years old in good health and CMV-seronegative.

This clone was picked up a small number of times. The chain uses TRBV11-3 and TRBJ2-7; D is possibly TRBD2 (6 bases). The germline CDR1 and CDR2 sequences are SGHNT and YENEEA. This CDR3 has 14 amino acids. V was trimmed by 8 bases and J by 1 base, leaving 15 bases between them. Here the CDR3 DNA reads TGTGCCAGCTCGAGCGGGCGGTATTCCTACGAGCAGTACTTC. Protein sequence: CASSSGRYSYEQYF.

The CDR3 protein is CASSGVGPETQYF. The CDR3 nucleotides read TGTGCCAGCAGTGGGGTGGGGCCAGAGACCCAGTACTTC. The V gene is TRBV2, the J gene TRBJ2-5; TRBD1 is a possible D gene (5 bases). The V end was cut by 4 bases, the J end by 4 bases, with 10 bases between. CDR1 SNHLY and CDR2 FYNNEI come from the germline V gene. The length of the CDR3 is 13 residues.

In this sample, this clone turned up a few times. The V and J genes are TRBV6-4 and TRBJ1-5, with 7 bases aligning to TRBD1. Germline values: CDR1 MRHNA, CDR2 SNTAGT. CDR3 length: 15 amino acids. J lost 2 bases, V lost 5 bases, and 6 bases had no gene match. The CDR3 DNA follows: TGTGCCAGCAGTCCTACAGGGGAAGGCAATCAGCCCCAGCATTTT. As protein: CASSPTGEGNQPQHF.

This chain links TRBV4-1 with TRBJ2-7, with 9 bases fitting TRBD2. V was clipped by 1 base and J by 4 bases; unmatched bases: 11. CDR1 is MGHRA and CDR2 is YSYEKL in the germline V gene. The CDR3 is 17 residues long. CDR3 nucleotides: TGCGCCAGCAGCCAAGTAATTCGTGCGGGAGGGCTGTACGAGCAGTACTTC. It encodes CASSQVIRAGGLYEQYF.

The rearrangement uses TRBV11-3 and TRBJ1-1; D possibly corresponds to TRBD1 (5 bases). The germline V gene encodes CDR1 SGHNT and CDR2 YENEEA. Trimming took 3 bases from V and 2 from J, leaving 16 bases between them. CDR3 length equals 16 residues. Here the CDR3 DNA reads TGTGCCAGCAGCTTCAACGCGGGGGGGGGAAACACTGAAGCTTTCTTT. Translated, it gives CASSFNAGGGNTEAFF.

The chain couples TRBV29-1 to TRBJ2-3; the D gene is possibly TRBD2 (6 bases). The CDR3 is 14 residues long. V lost 7 bases to trimming and J lost 6 bases, with 20 bases between them. Looked up from germline, CDR1 is SQVTM and CDR2 is ANQGSEA. CDR3 protein: CSASTRLARDTQYF. The CDR3, as DNA: TGCAGCGCCTCCACGCGGCTAGCGAGGGATACGCAGTATTTT.

The gene calls are TRBV7-2 and TRBJ2-2, with D perhaps matching TRBD1 (5 bases). This CDR3 contains 13 residues. V lost 5 bases and J lost 4, with 8 bases in between. Looked up from germline, CDR1 is SGHTA and CDR2 is FQGNSA. Here the CDR3 DNA reads TGTGCCAGCAGCGAGGACATCACCGGGGAGCTGTTTTTT. Amino acid sequence: CASSEDITGELFF.

V is TRBV13 and J is TRBJ1-1; no definite D call. V was clipped by 3 bases and J by 2 bases, with 7 bases between them. The CDR3 sequence is 13 residues long. The germline V gene encodes CDR1 PRHDT and CDR2 FYEKMQ (reference sequence). The CDR3 DNA reads TGTGCCAGCAGCTTCCCGGGTAACACTGAAGCTTTCTTT. It translates to CASSFPGNTEAFF.

The genes are TRBV5-6 and TRBJ2-5; 10 bases map to TRBD1. CDR1 is SGHDT and CDR2 is YYEEEE in the germline V gene. This CDR3 is built from 14 residues. The trim removed 0 bases at V and 4 bases at J, leaving 0 bases unmatched. The CDR3 bases are TGTGCCAGCAGCTTGGGACAGGGGGCAGAGACCCAGTACTTC. As protein: CASSLGQGAETQYF.

This sequence joins TRBV5-1 and TRBJ2-3, with a weak D call TRBD2 (5 bases). This CDR3 is built from 15 residues. Germline CDR1 SGHRS, CDR2 YFSETQ. The germline V and J ends were trimmed by 1 base and 6 bases, with 15 bases remaining between them. The CDR3 sequence: CASSLTSGLPDTQYF. CDR3 bases: TGCGCCAGCAGCTTGACATCTGGACTGCCCGATACGCAGTATTTT.

This clone was counted once. This rearrangement joins TRBV28 to TRBJ2-7; maybe TRBD2 (5 bases). Germline CDR1 reads MDHEN; CDR2 reads SYDVKM. This CDR3 has 16 amino acids. Trimming stripped 4 bases from V and 7 bases from J, with 23 bases between. DNA for the CDR3: TGTGCCAGCAGTTCGGTCCCGGGATCTGACCGAGGGGAGCAGTACTTC. Its translation is CASSSVPGSDRGEQYF.

The chain employs TRBV7-8 and TRBJ1-5; possible D gene TRBD1, 5 bases. This CDR3 has 17 residues. Germline lookup yields CDR1 SGHVS and CDR2 FQNEAQ. V lost 5 bases to trimming and J lost 6 bases, with 23 bases between them. The CDR3 region is CASSPPWVGQKGQPQHF. The CDR3 DNA reads as TGTGCCAGCAGCCCCCCCTGGGTGGGGCAGAAGGGTCAGCCCCAGCATTTT.

The chain has TRBV30 and TRBJ2-3, with TRBD2 matching over 9 bases. V lost 2 bases and J lost 2; bases outside the gene matches: 5. Germline V lookup: CDR1 GTSNPN, CDR2 SVGIG (reference sequence). This CDR3 region has 15 residues. The CDR3 region is CAWSRAGGLTDTQYF. DNA for the CDR3: TGTGCCTGGAGTCGAGCGGGAGGCCTCACAGATACGCAGTATTTT.

This sequence joins TRBV15 and TRBJ2-7; no reliable D call. The germline CDR1 and CDR2 sequences are LNHNV and YYDKDF (reference sequence). The V end was cut by 1 base, the J end by 0 bases, with 10 bases between. The CDR3 length is 15 residues. The CDR3 is CATSRGSAYSYEQYF. CDR3 in DNA: TGTGCCACCAGCAGAGGGTCAGCGTACTCCTACGAGCAGTACTTC.

This clone was recorded only once. The chain combines TRBV5-4 with TRBJ2-3; no clear D gene. The V end was cut by 2 bases, the J end by 0 bases, with 13 bases between. Per the germline V gene, CDR1 is SGHNT and CDR2 is YYREEE (reference sequence). The length of the CDR3 is 16 residues. The CDR3 bases are TGTGCCAGCAGCTTATCCCCACTACTGAGCACAGATACGCAGTATTTT. Translated, it gives CASSLSPLLSTDTQYF. Looking up the rest from reference TRBV5-4 and TRBJ2-3 gives the full variable domain: ETGVTQSPTHLIKTRGQQVTLRCSSQSGHNTVSWYQQALGQGPQFIFQYYREEENGRGNFPPRFSGLQFPNYSSELNVNALELDDSALYLCASSLSPLLSTDTQYFGPGTRLTVL.

The rearrangement uses TRBV6-1 and TRBJ1-2; 7 positions match TRBD1. The CDR3 is 15 amino acids. The V gene end was trimmed by 6 bases and the J gene end by 0 bases; junction bases not matched to a gene: 7. The germline gives CDR1 MNHNS, CDR2 SASEGT. CDR3 in amino acids: CASREGAGANYGYTF. The CDR3 DNA reads as TGTGCCAGCAGGGAGGGGGCAGGAGCTAACTATGGCTACACCTTC.

The J gene is TRBJ1-1, the V gene TRBV6-5; tentative D call: TRBD1 (5 bases). CDR1 MNHEY and CDR2 SVGAGI come from the germline V gene. The ends were cut back, 6 bases at V and 5 bases at J, with 13 bases in the middle. The CDR3 runs 13 residues. In nucleotides, the CDR3 is TGTGCCAGCAGCCGGGCGGGGGAAACTGAAGCTTTCTTT. Its protein product is CASSRAGETEAFF.

The V gene is TRBV7-2, the J gene TRBJ2-3; 10 bases map to TRBD2. Germline CDR1 reads SGHTA; CDR2 reads FQGNSA. The CDR3 has 13 residues. The J segment lost 10 bases and the V segment lost 1 base, leaving 2 bases of the junction unmatched. CDR3 sequence: CASSLEAGGAQYF. CDR3 DNA sequence: TGTGCCAGCAGCTTAGAAGCGGGAGGGGCGCAGTATTTT.

This chain joins TRBV27 and TRBJ2-5, with 8 bases aligning to TRBD2. This CDR3 has 16 residues. The V gene's germline CDR1 is MNHEY and CDR2 SMNVEV (reference sequence). The V segment lost 6 bases and the J segment 2 bases; nucleotides outside the gene matches: 11. CDR3 residues: CASRPLSGRGQETQYF. The CDR3, as DNA: TGTGCCAGCAGACCCCTCAGCGGGAGAGGTCAAGAGACCCAGTACTTC.

This chain joins TRBV2 and TRBJ1-1; 7 bases line up with TRBD1. The J segment lost 5 bases and the V segment lost 6 bases, leaving 6 bases of the junction unmatched. This CDR3 contains 13 residues. CDR1 is SNHLY, CDR2 FYNNEI, per germline. The CDR3 nucleotides read TGTGCCAGCAGCCTTGACAGGGAGACTGAAGCTTTCTTT. The encoded protein is CASSLDRETEAFF.

This chain joins TRBV29-1 and TRBJ2-3; 7 bases line up with TRBD2. From germline, CDR1 is SQVTM and CDR2 ANQGSEA. The CDR3 contains 16 residues. With V trimmed by 5 bases and J by 1 base, 12 bases remained unmatched. The DNA for the CDR3 is TGCAGCGTTAACCAACTAGCGCGGGCCCGCACAGATACGCAGTATTTT. Protein sequence: CSVNQLARARTDTQYF.

The chain joins TRBV15 to TRBJ2-2; D might be TRBD2 (5 bases). The CDR3 covers 13 residues. Germline assignment: CDR1 LNHNV and CDR2 YYDKDF (reference sequence). The V end was cut by 3 bases, the J end by 7 bases, with 9 bases between. The CDR3 region has the DNA TGTGCCACCAGCAGGGACTCGGGCGGGGAGCTGTTTTTT. This sequence encodes CATSRDSGGELFF. Full variable domain (missing parts from reference TRBV15 and TRBJ2-2): DAMVIQNPRYQVTQFGKPVTLSCSQTLNHNVMYWYQQKSSQAPKLLFHYYDKDFNNEADTPDNFQSRRPNTSFCFLDIRSPGLGDTAMYLCATSRDSGGELFFGEGSRLTVL.

V is TRBV23-1 and J is TRBJ2-3; 7 nucleotides match TRBD1. TRBV23-1 is sorted into the ORF group, with uncertain function. The CDR3 extends over 14 amino acids. CDR3 in amino acids: CTQTGIRMPDTQYF. In DNA, the CDR3 is TGCACTCAGACAGGGATAAGAATGCCAGATACGCAGTATTTT.

This rearrangement joins TRBV6-6 to TRBJ1-3, with TRBD1 identical over 7 bases. This CDR3 has 15 amino acids. Germline values: CDR1 MNHNY, CDR2 SVGAGI (reference sequence). The J segment lost 2 bases and the V segment lost 0 bases, leaving 1 base of the junction unmatched. The CDR3 is CASSYSTGPGNTIYF. For the CDR3, the DNA is TGTGCCAGCAGTTACTCGACAGGGCCTGGAAACACCATATATTTT.